One and the same sample provided the 23 T cell receptor beta chains below, sequenced in a study of T cell responses to AZD1222 COVID-19 vaccine (dated by TCRdb to the early 2020s). Library generation was performed with the immunoSEQ multiplex PCR assay. In its TCRdb copy, this immuneACCESS table keeps in-frame sequences only and misses some clones. Where compared with another copy, unresolved V genes explain less than half of these, and the others have no known cause. Present in this sample are about 120,000 clones, 70% to 90% of which were seen just once. About 1.5% of the sample goes to the ten largest clones. What the time point label conveys for this sample: baseline before first vaccination. The sample was peripheral blood, taken on day 0 of AZD1222 vaccination. The receptors were sampled from an adult in good health.

The rearrangement uses TRBV5-6 and TRBJ1-6; 7 bases match TRBD1. V shed 4 bases and J 0 bases; nucleotides not matched to a gene: 4. The CDR3 extends over 16 amino acids. Germline V gives CDR1 SGHDT, CDR2 YYEEEE. The CDR3 DNA is TGTGCCAGCAGCGCACGACAGGGCTCCTATAATTCACCCCTCCACTTT. This encodes CASSARQGSYNSPLHF.

The genes are TRBV19 and TRBJ1-5; 8 bases map to TRBD1. The CDR3 is made up of 15 amino acids. Germline trimming cut 6 bases from V and 7 bases from J; bases unmatched to any gene: 11. Germline lookup yields CDR1 LNHDA and CDR2 SQIVND (reference sequence). CDR3 amino acids: CASSSYGQGGQPQHF. The DNA of the CDR3 is TGTGCCAGTAGCTCTTACGGACAGGGAGGACAGCCCCAGCATTTT.

The CDR3 nucleotides are TGTGCCAGCAGTTCATCCAGGGGACAGCCCCAGCATTTT. Translation gives CASSSSRGQPQHF. V usage is TRBV27 and J usage is TRBJ1-5; D perhaps matches TRBD1 (6 bases). In germline, CDR1 is MNHEY, CDR2 SMNVEV (reference sequence). CDR3 length: 13 residues. Trimming removed 4 bases from V and 7 bases from J, with 11 bases in between.

V is TRBV7-9 and J is TRBJ2-1, with D possibly being TRBD1 or TRBD2 (5 bases each). The CDR3 loop spans 15 amino acids. V gave up 7 bases and J gave up 6 bases, with 19 bases separating them. Germline CDR1 reads SEHNR; CDR2 reads FQNEAQ (reference sequence). The DNA of the CDR3 is TGTGCCAGCACCCGGGACGGAGCGTTCGTCAATGAGCAGTTCTTC. Amino acids: CASTRDGAFVNEQFF.

This clone showed up just a few times. The chain carries TRBV11-3 and TRBJ2-2; 7 bases fit TRBD1. The CDR3 is made up of 14 amino acids. Germline CDR1 reads SGHNT; CDR2 reads YENEEA. Trimming took 4 bases from V and 8 from J; bases not matched to a gene: 7. The CDR3 reads CASSSRMDRGELFF. The CDR3 region has the DNA TGTGCCAGCAGCTCAAGAATGGACAGGGGGGAGCTGTTTTTT.

This clone appeared a single time. Different DNA sequences within this sample yield the same CDR3. The chain is built from TRBV6-5 and TRBJ1-1, with a weak D call TRBD1 (5 bases). Trimming removed 3 bases at V and 1 base at J, with 6 bases between. CDR3 size: 13 residues. Germline CDR1 is MNHEY and CDR2 is SVGAGI. CDR3: CASSYTGNTEAFF. The CDR3 nucleotides read TGTGCCAGCAGTTATACAGGGAACACTGAAGCTTTCTTT.

V usage is TRBV4-3 and J usage is TRBJ2-4, with TRBD1 identical over 10 bases. Germline V gene sequence: CDR1 LGHNA, CDR2 YSLEER. CDR3 length equals 18 residues. V trimming: 1 base; J trimming: 2 bases; junction bases outside the gene matches: 8. CDR3 in amino acids: CASSQGYADRGTKNIQYF. The CDR3 DNA sequence: TGCGCCAGCAGCCAAGGGTACGCGGACAGGGGGACCAAAAACATTCAGTACTTC.

The rearrangement uses TRBV15 and TRBJ1-2, with 12 positions matching TRBD1. Trimming took 1 base from V and 8 from J; bases not matched to a gene: 5. The CDR3 runs to 15 residues. CDR1 is LNHNV, CDR2 YYDKDF, per germline (reference sequence). CDR3 region: CATSRAGQGAFGYTF. The DNA for the CDR3 is TGTGCCACCAGCAGAGCGGGACAGGGGGCGTTCGGCTACACCTTC.

V usage is TRBV5-1 and J usage is TRBJ2-5, with a possible D match to TRBD1 (5 bases). V shed 5 bases and J shed 5 bases, with 19 bases lying between them. CDR1 is SGHRS, CDR2 YFSETQ, per germline. The CDR3 has 15 residues. The CDR3 DNA reads TGCGCCAGCAGTGCCACCCCAGGGTTGGGTGAGACCCAGTACTTC. Protein: CASSATPGLGETQYF.

The V and J genes are TRBV24-1 and TRBJ2-7; 9 positions match TRBD1. The trim removed 4 bases at V and 4 bases at J, leaving 7 bases unmatched. CDR1 KGHDR and CDR2 SFDVKD come from the germline V gene. This CDR3 region has 15 residues. The CDR3 nucleotides read TGTGCCACCAGTGACCCCGGGACAGGGAAATACGAGCAGTACTTC. Protein product: CATSDPGTGKYEQYF.

The CDR3, as DNA: TGTGCCAGCAGCGCCCCATTGAGTACAGGGCCCACCGGGGAGCTGTTTTTT. Its translation is CASSAPLSTGPTGELFF. This rearrangement joins TRBV9 to TRBJ2-2; possible D gene TRBD1, 6 bases. CDR1 is SGDLS and CDR2 is YYNGEE in the germline V gene. With 3 bases removed from V and 4 bases from J, the gap between germline ends came to 19 bases. This CDR3 contains 17 residues.

The chain recombines TRBV2 with TRBJ2-1; 8 nucleotides align to TRBD1. The CDR3 loop spans 14 amino acids. Germline CDR1 and CDR2: SNHLY and FYNNEI. Trimming took 7 bases from V and 4 from J; bases not matched to a gene: 6. The CDR3 reads CASIFDRGYNEQFF. As DNA, the CDR3 is TGTGCCAGCATTTTCGACAGGGGATACAATGAGCAGTTCTTC.

V gene TRBV11-3 combines with J gene TRBJ2-1; D is uncertain. CDR1 is SGHNT and CDR2 is YENEEA in the germline V gene. V was clipped by 7 bases and J by 5 bases, with 12 bases between them. This CDR3 has 13 amino acids. CDR3: CASTPIWDNEQFF. The CDR3 nucleotides are TGTGCCAGCACTCCCATTTGGGACAATGAGCAGTTCTTC.

J is TRBJ1-6 and V is TRBV2; D gene uncertain. The CDR3 runs 12 residues. Trimming stripped 3 bases from V and 6 bases from J, with 3 bases between. CDR1 and CDR2 (germline): SNHLY, FYNNEI. The CDR3 sequence is CASSEANSPLHF. In nucleotides, the CDR3 is TGTGCCAGCAGTGAGGCTAATTCACCCCTCCACTTT.

This chain joins TRBV9 and TRBJ1-4, with D perhaps TRBD1 (5 bases). CDR3 size: 14 residues. Trimming left V 8 bases short and J 2 bases short, with 13 bases between. Germline assignment: CDR1 SGDLS and CDR2 YYNGEE. The CDR3 reads CASSLRDTNEKLFF. CDR3 bases: TGTGCCAGTTCACTCCGGGACACTAATGAAAAACTGTTTTTT.

The rearrangement joins TRBV18 to TRBJ1-4; weak D call: TRBD1 (5 bases). The CDR3 has 16 amino acids. Germline V lookup: CDR1 KGHSH, CDR2 LQKENI. V shed 6 bases and J shed 0 bases, with 14 bases lying between them. CDR3 sequence (DNA): TGTGCCAGCTCCCCGATCGGGACTGCAACTAATGAAAAACTGTTTTTT. The encoded protein is CASSPIGTATNEKLFF.

The chain has TRBV14 and TRBJ1-6; weak D call: TRBD1 (5 bases). This CDR3 is 15 amino acids long. Per germline, CDR1 SGHDN and CDR2 FVKESK. Trimming took 4 bases from V and 7 from J, leaving 14 bases between them. The CDR3 here is CASSRAQGANSPLHF. In nucleotides, the CDR3 is TGTGCCAGCAGCCGGGCCCAGGGAGCGAATTCACCCCTCCACTTT.

The chain is built from TRBV5-6 and TRBJ2-7; D may match TRBD1 or TRBD2 (5 bases each). The V gene lost 4 bases and the J gene lost 7 bases, with 21 bases spanning the gap. The CDR3 is 15 residues long. The germline V gene encodes CDR1 SGHDT and CDR2 YYEEEE. The CDR3 DNA reads TGTGCCAGCAGCCGCGAAGGGACCCAAACGATTGAGCAGTACTTC. This gives the protein CASSREGTQTIEQYF.

The V gene is TRBV18, the J gene TRBJ2-1; possible D gene TRBD1, 6 bases. This CDR3 contains 13 residues. Germline assignment: CDR1 KGHSH and CDR2 LQKENI. Trimming left V 1 base short and J 9 bases short, with 10 bases between. Here the CDR3 reads CASSPQGDGEQFF. In nucleotides, the CDR3 is TGTGCCAGCTCACCACAGGGGGATGGTGAGCAGTTCTTC.

The chain has TRBV9 and TRBJ2-1; tentatively, D is TRBD1 or TRBD2 (5 bases each). This CDR3 is 15 amino acids long. Per germline, CDR1 SGDLS and CDR2 YYNGEE. Trimming pared 3 bases from V and 5 bases from J, leaving 15 bases between. DNA of the CDR3: TGTGCCAGCAGCGAGGGGACGGAGAGGAACAATGAGCAGTTCTTC. Encoded protein: CASSEGTERNNEQFF.

The chain recombines TRBV12-3 or TRBV12-4 with TRBJ1-2; 9 bases fit TRBD1. The ends lost 7 bases at V and 4 bases at J; junction bases unmatched: 4. CDR3 length equals 13 residues. Written as DNA, the CDR3 is TGTGCCAGCACTCCGGGACAGGGCTATGGCTACACCTTC. It is translated as CASTPGQGYGYTF.

V usage is TRBV16 and J usage is TRBJ1-6; D ambiguous. The germline gives CDR1 KGHSY, CDR2 FQNENV. The V end lost 1 base, the J end lost 5 bases, and 9 bases lay between the germline ends. There are 15 residues in the CDR3. CDR3 nucleotide sequence: TGTGCCAGCAGCCAATGGGGAGGTGATAATTCACCCCTCCACTTT. This encodes CASSQWGGDNSPLHF.

This clone has a single count. This rearrangement joins TRBV12-3 or TRBV12-4 to TRBJ1-2; D is ambiguous. The germline V and J ends were trimmed by 2 bases and 8 bases, with 12 bases remaining between them. The CDR3 runs 13 residues. CDR3 DNA sequence: TGTGCCAGCAGTTTACGATGGGCTTGGGGCTACACCTTC. This gives the protein CASSLRWAWGYTF.